The clone carrying this T cell receptor beta chain was detected many times. Its antigen is unknown. Researchers attached unique molecular identifiers to individual cDNA molecules. MiXCR was run by TCRdb on the 5' RACE reads, yielding one entry per CDR3 protein. The sample lists 30,000 or so distinct CDR3 sequences, roughly 3.9% occurring once. The sample belongs to a study of early T cells in non-severe SARS-CoV-2 infection. Study at large: Bulk RNA taken from unsorted whole blood was sequenced, leaving chains unpaired. Study-level points and caveats: There was a bias toward anti-spike CD8 responses in VDJdb matching, which missed private and CD4 specificities.

This CDR3 comprises 16 residues. Trimming took 2 bases from V and 7 from J; bases not matched to a gene: 7. Germline-derived CDR1 and CDR2 are MNHEY and SVGEGT. This clonotype was obtained from an adult who was a healthcare worker with PCR-confirmed SARS-CoV-2 infection or an uninfected control (not recorded which). Material: whole blood. V usage is TRBV6-2 or TRBV6-3 and J usage is TRBJ1-5, with TRBD1 matching 11 bases. The CDR3 DNA follows: TGTGCCAGCAGTTACGGGACAGGGGGATTCGGACAGCCCCAGCATTTT. It is translated as CASSYGTGGFGQPQHF.